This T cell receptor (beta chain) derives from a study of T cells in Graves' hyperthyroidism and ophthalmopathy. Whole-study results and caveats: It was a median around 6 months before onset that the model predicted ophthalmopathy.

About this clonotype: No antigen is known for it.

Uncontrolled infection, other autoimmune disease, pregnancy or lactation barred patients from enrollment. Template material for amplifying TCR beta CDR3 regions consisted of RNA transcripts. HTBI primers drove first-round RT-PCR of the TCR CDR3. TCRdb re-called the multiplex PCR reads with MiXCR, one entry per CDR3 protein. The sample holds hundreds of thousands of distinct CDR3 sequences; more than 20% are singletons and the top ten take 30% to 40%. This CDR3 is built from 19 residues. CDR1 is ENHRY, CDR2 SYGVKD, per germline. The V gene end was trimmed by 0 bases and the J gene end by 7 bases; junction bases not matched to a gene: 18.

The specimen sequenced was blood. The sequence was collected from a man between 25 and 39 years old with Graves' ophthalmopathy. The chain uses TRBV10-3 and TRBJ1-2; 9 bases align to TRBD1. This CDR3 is CAISESGVSDRGSWGGYTF. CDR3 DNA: TGTGCCATCAGTGAGTCAGGCGTTTCGGACAGGGGATCGTGGGGTGGCTACACCTTC.